This section outlines one T cell receptor beta chain sequence together with its context. The sample comes from a study of shared T cell receptors in the human thymus. Germline V lookup: CDR1 LNHNV, CDR2 YYDKDF (reference sequence). The ends were cut back, 0 bases at V and 0 bases at J, with 6 bases in the middle. This CDR3 spans 15 amino acids. Sequencing used immunoSEQ multiplex PCR; TCRdb keeps in-frame clones, though not all of them. This table holds 500,000 to 750,000 clones, 88% found once. These sequences were also reported in another study, on human thymus T cells.

The chain combines TRBV15 with TRBJ1-3; no clear D. The sample taken for sequencing was thymocytes. This receptor was taken from a boy younger than two with a congenital heart defect. The CDR3 nucleotides are TGTGCCACCAGCAGAGAGTTAGACTCTGGAAACACCATATATTTT. It yields the protein CATSRELDSGNTIYF. The full variable domain, completed using reference TRBV15 and TRBJ1-3, is DAMVIQNPRYQVTQFGKPVTLSCSQTLNHNVMYWYQQKSSQAPKLLFHYYDKDFNNEADTPDNFQSRRPNTSFCFLDIRSPGLGDTAMYLCATSRELDSGNTIYFGEGSWLTVV.